These T cell receptor beta chains were read from a single sample in a study of radiotherapy plus CTLA-4 blockade in lung cancer. Sequencing was performed with immunoSEQ multiplex PCR; in TCRdb, only in-frame clones are kept and a portion is missing. The sample has approximately 97,000 clones, about four fifths seen once; the top ten hold 0.84%. The sequencing used peripheral blood, collected from a patient treated with radiotherapy plus ipilimumab. These receptors all come from a human donor with non-small cell lung cancer who had stable disease on radiotherapy plus ipilimumab. Each CDR3 is given with its conserved first and last residue. The D gene is left open where the match is weak. Size is stated for part of the rows, as once, few or many counts, or as a class when the clone is expanded.

D gene,J gene,V gene,clone size,CDR3 protein,CDR3 DNA
.,TRBJ2-6,TRBV7-9,.,CASSLGAGANVLTF,TGTGCCAGCAGCCTGGGGGCCGGGGCCAACGTCCTGACTTTC
.,TRBJ2-1,TRBV7-8,.,CASSLDRGGEQFF,TGTGCCAGCAGCTTAGATCGGGGCGGTGAGCAGTTCTTC
.,TRBJ1-2,TRBV30,.,CAWTPFYGYTF,TGTGCCTGGACCCCTTTCTATGGCTACACCTTC
TRBD1,TRBJ2-7,TRBV30,.,CAWSVWGQGPWEQYF,TGTGCCTGGAGTGTATGGGGACAGGGCCCCTGGGAGCAGTACTTC
.,TRBJ2-7,TRBV5-6,.,CASSLAGREQYF,TGTGCCAGCAGCTTGGCAGGGAGGGAGCAGTACTTC
.,TRBJ1-2,TRBV2,.,CASSDISRTYGYTF,TGTGCCAGCAGTGATATTAGCAGAACATATGGCTACACCTTC
.,TRBJ2-5,TRBV11-2,.,CASSLVSETQYF,TGTGCCAGCAGCTTAGTTTCCGAGACCCAGTACTTC
TRBD2,TRBJ2-1,TRBV5-6,.,CASSLVVAGGYYNEQFF,TGTGCCAGCAGCTTGGTGGTTGCGGGGGGCTACTACAATGAGCAGTTCTTC
TRBD1,TRBJ1-6,TRBV28,.,CASSLPKDRDEDNSPLHF,TGTGCCAGCAGTTTACCCAAGGACAGGGATGAAGATAATTCACCCCTCCACTTT
.,TRBJ1-1,TRBV14,.,CASSQEPHLNTEAFF,TGTGCCAGCAGCCAAGAACCGCACCTGAACACTGAAGCTTTCTTT
.,TRBJ2-2,TRBV5-4,once,CASSLDGGGGRELFF,TGTGCCAGCAGCTTGGATGGGGGAGGGGGCCGGGAGCTGTTTTTT